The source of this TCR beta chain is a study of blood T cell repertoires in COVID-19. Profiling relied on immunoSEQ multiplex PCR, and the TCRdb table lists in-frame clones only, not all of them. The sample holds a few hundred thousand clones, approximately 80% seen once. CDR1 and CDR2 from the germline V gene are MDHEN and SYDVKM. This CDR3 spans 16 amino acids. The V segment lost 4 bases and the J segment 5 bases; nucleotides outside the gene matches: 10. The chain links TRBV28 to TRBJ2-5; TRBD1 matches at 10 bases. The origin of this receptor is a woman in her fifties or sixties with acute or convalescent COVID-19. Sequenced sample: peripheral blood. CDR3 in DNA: TGTGCCAGCAGTTATCAGCTGACAGGGGGCGCCGAGACCCAGTACTTC. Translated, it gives CASSYQLTGGAETQYF.